A single sample is the source of the 23 T cell receptor beta chains below, sequenced in a study of shared T cell receptors in the human thymus. TCRdb keeps only in-frame clones here, not all; method: immunoSEQ multiplex PCR. This sample has roughly 550,000 clones; about 84% occur once, and the top ten carry more than 0.01%. Another study also made use of these data, one on human thymus T cells.

The sequenced sample consisted of thymocytes. Source of these receptors: a boy under three years old with a congenital heart defect.

The CDR3 nucleotides read TGTGCCAGTAGTGCCGGTACCGGGACAAAGTCCTACGAGCAGTACTTC. Amino acid sequence: CASSAGTGTKSYEQYF. V usage is TRBV19 and J usage is TRBJ2-7, with D maybe TRBD1 (6 bases). Trimming stripped 5 bases from V and 1 base from J, with 18 bases between. The CDR3 extends over 16 amino acids. Germline V gives CDR1 LNHDA, CDR2 SQIVND (reference sequence).

This chain connects TRBV15 to TRBJ2-1, with D unresolved. This CDR3 region has 12 residues. Germline CDR1 LNHNV, CDR2 YYDKDF (reference sequence). Trimming took off 0 bases at V and 14 bases at J, with 11 bases between the two ends. The DNA of the CDR3 is TGTGCCACCAGCAGAGAGAGGTCGGTGGAGTTCTTC. This gives the protein CATSRERSVEFF.

This sequence joins TRBV5-1 and TRBJ2-3; 7 bases are a match to TRBD2. The CDR3 is 16 amino acids. Germline-derived CDR1 and CDR2 are SGHRS and YFSETQ. The J segment lost 3 bases and the V segment lost 0 bases, leaving 7 bases of the junction unmatched. The CDR3 region is CASSLGWGGRTDTQYF. In DNA form, the CDR3 reads TGCGCCAGCAGCTTGGGATGGGGCGGGAGAACAGATACGCAGTATTTT.

V and J are TRBV28 and TRBJ1-1; 10 nucleotides align to TRBD1. The CDR3 sequence is 16 residues long. V shed 6 bases, J shed 8 bases, and the junction held 15 bases outside the gene matches. The germline V gene has CDR1 MDHEN and CDR2 SYDVKM. The chain's CDR3 is CASSPRGEDRGPEAFF. The CDR3 DNA is TGTGCCAGCAGCCCGCGGGGCGAAGACAGGGGGCCCGAAGCTTTCTTT.

The V gene is TRBV7-8, the J gene TRBJ2-3, with a weak D call TRBD2 (5 bases). This CDR3 is 13 amino acids long. Between the trimmed V and J ends, which lost 1 base and 5 bases, there was a span of 7 bases. Germline loops: CDR1 SGHVS, CDR2 FQNEAQ. CDR3 sequence (DNA): TGTGCCAGCAGCTTAGTGGGAGTAGATACGCAGTATTTT. Protein product: CASSLVGVDTQYF. Full variable domain (outside the CDR3, taken from reference TRBV7-8 and TRBJ2-3): GAGVSQSPRYKVAKRGQDVALRCDPISGHVSLFWYQQALGQGPEFLTYFQNEAQLDKSGLPSDRFFAERPEGSVSTLKIQRTQQEDSAVYLCASSLVGVDTQYFGPGTRLTVL.

The chain is built from TRBV14 and TRBJ2-7; 14 bases fit TRBD2. The CDR3 runs to 15 residues. CDR1 and CDR2 (germline): SGHDN, FVKESK. V dropped 4 bases and J dropped 7; count of bases not matched to a gene: 6. The CDR3 spells CASSLGLAGAREQYF. CDR3 in DNA: TGTGCCAGCAGCCTGGGACTAGCGGGAGCTCGGGAGCAGTACTTC.

V is TRBV5-1 and J is TRBJ1-1; the D gene is possibly TRBD1 (6 bases). The V gene lost 4 bases and the J gene lost 5 bases, with 18 bases spanning the gap. The CDR3 spans 15 residues. Germline V gene sequence: CDR1 SGHRS, CDR2 YFSETQ. The CDR3: CASSPWGRKGTEAFF. CDR3 sequence (DNA): TGCGCCAGCAGCCCATGGGGGCGTAAGGGGACTGAAGCTTTCTTT.

V and J are TRBV5-1 and TRBJ2-2; tentatively, D is TRBD1 (8 bases). Per germline, CDR1 SGHRS and CDR2 YFSETQ. The CDR3 covers 15 residues. Trimming took 4 bases from V and 5 from J, leaving 15 bases between them. The CDR3 sequence: CASSPDREGTGELFF. The CDR3 region has the DNA TGCGCCAGCAGCCCGGACAGGGAGGGAACCGGGGAGCTGTTTTTT. The variable domain in full, with the rest retrieved from reference TRBV5-1 and TRBJ2-2, is KAGVTQTPRYLIKTRGQQVTLSCSPISGHRSVSWYQQTPGQGLQFLFEYFSETQRNKGNFPGRFSGRQFSNSRSEMNVSTLELGDSALYLCASSPDREGTGELFFGEGSRLTVL.

The genes are TRBV4-1 and TRBJ2-7; D is undetermined. The CDR3 runs 17 residues. Germline CDR1 is MGHRA and CDR2 is YSYEKL. V gave up 4 bases and J gave up 3 bases, with 22 bases separating them. In DNA form, the CDR3 reads TGCGCCAGCAGCCTAACCCCTATTAACGATATTAACTACGAGCAGTACTTC. It specifies CASSLTPINDINYEQYF.

The chain uses TRBV7-2 and TRBJ2-3, with 7 bases matching TRBD1. V was clipped by 5 bases and J by 5 bases; unmatched bases: 4. The CDR3 covers 13 residues. Germline-derived CDR1 and CDR2 are SGHTA and FQGNSA. The DNA of the CDR3 is TGTGCCAGCAGCAAGGGGGCGGGAGATACGCAGTATTTT. It yields the protein CASSKGAGDTQYF.

To note about this clone: Germline is not matched at one junction end, which may reflect a read error. The chain employs TRBV7-8 and TRBJ2-7; tentatively, D is TRBD2 (6 bases). Germline V gene lookup returns CDR1 SGHVS and CDR2 FQNEAQ. The CDR3 has 18 amino acids. CDR3 sequence reads: CASSVAPDPTGARYEQYF. In nucleotides, the CDR3 is TGTGCCAGCAGCGTAGCCCCAGATCCCACGGGAGCCCGCTACGAGCAGTACTTC.

The CDR3 sequence: CASSLPRRGLAGAPFAEQYF. CDR3 nucleotide sequence: TGTGCCAGCAGCTTACCGCGCCGGGGGCTAGCGGGAGCCCCTTTCGCCGAGCAGTACTTC. The J gene is TRBJ2-7, the V gene TRBV5-4; 10 nucleotides align to TRBD2. The CDR3 is made up of 20 amino acids. With V trimmed by 2 bases and J by 6 bases, 23 bases remained unmatched. Looked up from germline, CDR1 is SGHNT and CDR2 is YYREEE (reference sequence).

The genes are TRBV5-4 and TRBJ1-5; TRBD1 matches at 9 bases. CDR3 size: 17 residues. The J segment lost 3 bases and the V segment lost 4 bases, leaving 11 bases of the junction unmatched. Germline V gene sequence: CDR1 SGHNT, CDR2 YYREEE (reference sequence). CDR3 residues: CASSLGTGIFINQPQHF. The CDR3 region has the DNA TGTGCCAGCAGCCTAGGGACAGGGATCTTTATCAATCAGCCCCAGCATTTT.

V gene TRBV1 combines with J gene TRBJ2-1; TRBD2, the table's D call, was not compared with the DNA. TRBV1 counts as a pseudogene. The CDR3 is 22 residues long. The CDR3 is CTSSQDPPGLAGGPITYNEQFF. The DNA for the CDR3 is TGCACCAGCAGCCAAGACCCCCCGGGACTAGCGGGAGGGCCCATCACCTACAATGAGCAGTTCTTC.

This chain connects TRBV12-5 to TRBJ1-2; TRBD1 might be the D (6 bases). CDR1 and CDR2 from the germline V gene are LGHNT and FRNRAP. The CDR3 loop spans 16 amino acids. Trimming left V 3 bases short and J 6 bases short, with 20 bases between. CDR3 coding DNA: TGTGCTAGTGGTTTCGCCCGAAAAGGGGGGAGGGATGGCTACACCTTC. It encodes CASGFARKGGRDGYTF.

The genes are TRBV28 and TRBJ2-1; 10 positions agree with TRBD2. Germline CDR1 MDHEN, CDR2 SYDVKM. CDR3 size: 16 residues. Germline trimming cut 5 bases from V and 6 bases from J; bases unmatched to any gene: 10. The CDR3 DNA follows: TGTGCCAGCAGTCCCGAGCGGGAGGGCCAGTGCAATGAGCAGTTCTTC. It translates to CASSPEREGQCNEQFF.

This chain uses TRBV9 with TRBJ2-1, with 12 nucleotides matching TRBD2. From germline, CDR1 is SGDLS and CDR2 YYNGEE. This CDR3 has 15 residues. Losses at the gene ends were 0 bases for V and 5 bases for J; bases not matched to a gene: 0. CDR3 in amino acids: CASSVGLAGDNEQFF. The CDR3 DNA follows: TGTGCCAGCAGCGTAGGACTAGCGGGAGACAATGAGCAGTTCTTC.

The sample holds one count of this clone. In DNA form, the CDR3 reads TGTGCCAGCAGCGAACTACGGGACAGACTGAACACTGAAGCTTTCTTT. It codes for CASSELRDRLNTEAFF. This rearrangement joins TRBV7-6 to TRBJ1-1; the match to TRBD1 covers 7 bases. Germline V gives CDR1 SGHVS, CDR2 FNYEAQ. This CDR3 comprises 16 residues. Trimming at V came to 5 bases and at J to 0 bases, leaving 9 bases not matched to a gene.

This chain links TRBV7-2 with TRBJ2-1, with D possibly TRBD2 on 7 matching bases. This CDR3 has 15 amino acids. The germline gives CDR1 SGHTA, CDR2 FQGNSA. V was clipped by 5 bases and J by 5 bases, with 16 bases between them. CDR3 nucleotide sequence: TGTGCCAGCAGCCTGGTAGGGGGAGGGAACAATGAGCAGTTCTTC. This translates into CASSLVGGGNNEQFF.

The rearrangement links TRBV10-3 to TRBJ1-2, with D unresolved. Trimming stripped 4 bases from V and 1 base from J, with 16 bases between. The CDR3 extends over 16 amino acids. The germline CDR1 and CDR2 sequences are ENHRY and SYGVKD. CDR3 region: CAISGRWAGSNYGYTF. CDR3 DNA: TGTGCCATCAGTGGACGCTGGGCAGGCAGTAACTATGGCTACACCTTC.

The chain carries TRBV7-9 and TRBJ2-1; no definite D call. CDR1 SEHNR and CDR2 FQNEAQ come from the germline V gene (reference sequence). Trimming cost V 3 bases and J 3 bases, with 18 bases left between them. The CDR3 length is 17 residues. The CDR3 bases are TGTGCCAGCAGCTTTACCCAGTCCCATTCGTTCTACAATGAGCAGTTCTTC. This encodes CASSFTQSHSFYNEQFF.

J is TRBJ1-2 and V is TRBV11-2; the D gene is possibly TRBD1 (6 bases). The ends were cut back, 5 bases at V and 0 bases at J, with 16 bases in the middle. This CDR3 has 16 amino acids. The V gene's germline CDR1 is SGHAT and CDR2 FQNNGV. The CDR3 sequence: CASSLLGAPSNYGYTF. CDR3 DNA: TGTGCCAGCAGCCTATTGGGGGCACCCTCTAACTATGGCTACACCTTC.

The rearrangement uses TRBV7-8 and TRBJ2-7, with 10 bases identical to TRBD2. Germline CDR1 SGHVS, CDR2 FQNEAQ. The CDR3 is 14 amino acids. V lost 4 bases to trimming and J lost 6 bases; unmatched junction nucleotides: 6. The CDR3 region has the DNA TGTGCCAGCAGCTCCGGGACTAGCGTCGTCGAGCAGTACTTC. This encodes CASSSGTSVVEQYF.